This T cell receptor (beta chain) emerged from a study of early T cells in non-severe SARS-CoV-2 infection. Turning to the study itself: Sequencing input comprised bulk RNA from unsorted whole blood; chain pairing was not available.

Via MiXCR, TCRdb re-called the 5' RACE reads, giving one row per CDR3 protein. The top ten clones hold 8% to 9% of a sample with 50,000 to 70,000 distinct CDR3 sequences, roughly 9.7% of them seen once. This clonotype was observed many times. Antigen unknown. Study results and limitations: Matching with VDJdb favored anti-spike CD8 responses (missing private and CD4 specificities).

The V gene's germline CDR1 is SGHTA and CDR2 FQGTGA. This CDR3 is 15 amino acids long. J gave up 2 bases and V 5 bases, and 7 bases lay outside the gene matches. V is TRBV7-3 and J is TRBJ2-3; 7 bases line up with TRBD2. This sequence was found in an adult who was a healthcare worker with PCR-confirmed SARS-CoV-2 infection or an uninfected control (not recorded which). Sequenced sample: whole blood. Written as DNA, the CDR3 is TGTGCCAGCAGCCCGAGCGGGGTGTTCACAGATACGCAGTATTTT. Translation gives CASSPSGVFTDTQYF. The full variable domain, its missing parts supplied by reference TRBV7-3 and TRBJ2-3, is GAGVSQTPSNKVTEKGKYVELRCDPISGHTALYWYRQSLGQGPEFLIYFQGTGAADDSGLPNDRFFAVRPEGSVSTLKIQRTERGDSAVYLCASSPSGVFTDTQYFGPGTRLTVL.